A selection of T cell receptor beta chains follows, all from one sample in a study of human T cells and chemical hapten exposure. TCRdb processed the RACE reads anew with MiXCR; each CDR3 protein has one entry. The sample shows some 170,000 distinct CDR3 sequences, 25% to 35% of them seen only once. This specimen consisted of whole blood, obtained in connection with sensitization to the hapten diphenylcyclopropenone (DPC). The receptors here all came from a woman aged 18-30 years with alopecia areata. Some clones in this sample may be carry-over from other donors' samples. The CDR3 runs from the conserved cysteine through the conserved F or W. Fields, in order: CDR3 protein, CDR3 DNA, V gene, clone size, CDR3 length, J gene, D gene. A D gene is named only where the DNA matches it firmly. Size values are once, few and many counts, or a class for expanded clones, and some rows have none.

CASSLDRGSTDTQYF,TGTGCCAGCAGCTTAGACAGGGGAAGCACAGATACGCAGTATTTT,TRBV11-2,few,15,TRBJ2-3,NA
CASSLNGQQYF,TGTGCCAGCAGTTTAAATGGGCAACAGTACTTC,TRBV27,few,11,TRBJ2-7,NA
CSVQVAGGPQNIQYF,TGCAGCGTCCAAGTAGCGGGAGGGCCCCAAAACATTCAGTACTTC,TRBV29-1,few,15,TRBJ2-4,TRBD2
CSPRFGSSLEQYF,TGCAGTCCCAGGTTCGGTTCCTCTCTCGAGCAGTACTTC,TRBV20-1,few,13,TRBJ2-7,NA
CASSRYGQGALGKAFF,TGTGCCAGCAGCCGATACGGACAGGGGGCGCTTGGAAAAGCTTTCTTT,TRBV7-2,NA,16,TRBJ1-1,TRBD1
CASSPDQNQPQHF,TGTGCCAGCTCACCTGATCAGAATCAGCCCCAGCATTTT,TRBV18,few,13,TRBJ1-5,NA
CASSQDQRSTEAFF,TGTGCCAGCAGCCAAGATCAGAGGAGCACTGAAGCTTTCTTT,TRBV4-2,few,14,TRBJ1-1,NA
CAISELGVSNQPQHF,TGTGCCATCAGTGAGCTAGGGGTATCCAATCAGCCCCAGCATTTT,TRBV10-3,NA,15,TRBJ1-5,NA
CASSEGTGTYNEQFF,TGTGCCAGCAGTGAGGGGACAGGGACCTACAATGAGCAGTTCTTC,TRBV6-4,few,15,TRBJ2-1,TRBD1
CSVSGTYTDTQYF,TGCAGCGTCTCCGGGACATACACAGATACGCAGTATTTT,TRBV29-1,many,13,TRBJ2-3,NA
CASDMDRVGQPQHF,TGTGCCAGTGACATGGACAGGGTGGGACAGCCCCAGCATTTT,TRBV2,NA,14,TRBJ1-5,TRBD1
CASSHLDREGAGYTF,TGCGCCAGCAGCCACCTGGACAGGGAGGGGGCTGGCTACACCTTC,TRBV4-3,few,15,TRBJ1-2,TRBD1
CASSQTGQGSHEQYF,TGTGCCAGCAGCCAAACGGGACAGGGCTCCCACGAGCAGTACTTC,TRBV4-2,few,15,TRBJ2-7,TRBD1
CASSLGREKLFF,TGTGCCAGCAGCTTGGGACGTGAAAAACTGTTTTTT,TRBV7-2,NA,12,TRBJ1-4,NA
CASSLQENYGYTF,TGTGCCAGCAGCCTACAGGAGAACTATGGCTACACCTTC,TRBV7-6,few,13,TRBJ1-2,NA
CASSFWVGANVLTF,TGTGCCAGCAGTTTTTGGGTTGGGGCCAACGTCCTGACTTTC,TRBV27,NA,14,TRBJ2-6,NA